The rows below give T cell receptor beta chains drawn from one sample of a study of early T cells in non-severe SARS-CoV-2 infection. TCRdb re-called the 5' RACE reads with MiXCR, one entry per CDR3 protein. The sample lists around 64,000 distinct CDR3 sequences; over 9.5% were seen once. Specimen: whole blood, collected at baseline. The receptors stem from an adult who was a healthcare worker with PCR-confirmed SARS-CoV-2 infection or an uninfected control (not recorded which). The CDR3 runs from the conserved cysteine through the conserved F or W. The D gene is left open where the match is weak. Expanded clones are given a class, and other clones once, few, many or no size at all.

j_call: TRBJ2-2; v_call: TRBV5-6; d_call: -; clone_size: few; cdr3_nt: TGTGCCAGCAGCCCCGTAGGGGGGCAAGGCGGGGAGCTGTTTTTT; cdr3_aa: CASSPVGGQGGELFF
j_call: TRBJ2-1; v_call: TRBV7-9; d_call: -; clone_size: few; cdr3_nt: TGTGCCAGCAGCGAACAGGGTTTTGTGTACAATGAGCAGTTCTTC; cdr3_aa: CASSEQGFVYNEQFF
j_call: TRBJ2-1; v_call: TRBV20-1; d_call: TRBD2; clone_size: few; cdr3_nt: TGCAGTGCCCGACCCCCTAGCGGGAGCTACAATGAGCAGTTCTTC; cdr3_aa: CSARPPSGSYNEQFF
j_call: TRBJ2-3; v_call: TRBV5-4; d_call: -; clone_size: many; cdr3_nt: TGTGCCAGCAGCGGCCGATTTTCCTATACGCAGTATTTT; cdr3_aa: CASSGRFSYTQYF
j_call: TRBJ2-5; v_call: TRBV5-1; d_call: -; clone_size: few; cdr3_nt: TGCGCCAGCAGCTCTCCCAGCGGACGGTACCAAGAGACCCAGTACTTC; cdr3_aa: CASSSPSGRYQETQYF
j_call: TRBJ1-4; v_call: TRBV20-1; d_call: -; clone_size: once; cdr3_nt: TGCAGTGCTAGATTTACCTTAGAAAAACTGTTTTTT; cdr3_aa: CSARFTLEKLFF
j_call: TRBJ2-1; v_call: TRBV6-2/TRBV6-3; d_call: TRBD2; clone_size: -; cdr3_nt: TGTGCCAGCAAGGGACTAGCGGCCCAGTCATACAATGAGCAGTTCTTC; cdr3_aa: CASKGLAAQSYNEQFF
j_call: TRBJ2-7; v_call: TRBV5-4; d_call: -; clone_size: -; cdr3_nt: TGTGCCAGCAGCTTGTCTGTGGGAATCGAGCAGTACTTC; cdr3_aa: CASSLSVGIEQYF
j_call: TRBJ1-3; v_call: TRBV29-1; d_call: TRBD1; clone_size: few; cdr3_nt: TGCAGCGTTGAGGACAGGGAATCGCCTGGAAACACCATATATTTT; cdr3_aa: CSVEDRESPGNTIYF
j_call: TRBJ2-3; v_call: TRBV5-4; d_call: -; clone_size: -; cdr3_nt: TGTGCCAGCAGCTTGGCAACTTCAGGAGATACGCAGTATTTT; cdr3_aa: CASSLATSGDTQYF
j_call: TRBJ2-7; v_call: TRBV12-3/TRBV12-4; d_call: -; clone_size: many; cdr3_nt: TGTGCCAGCAGTTTAGCGCAGACACGGGCCGAGCAGTACTTC; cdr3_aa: CASSLAQTRAEQYF